The 27 T cell receptor beta chains given below trace back to one sample, sequenced in a study of blood T cell repertoires in COVID-19. Only in-frame clones appear in the TCRdb table, and some are missing; sequencing was by immunoSEQ multiplex PCR. Seen here are 250,000 to 350,000 clones, approximately 85% observed once, and the top ten hold about 1%. Specimen: peripheral blood. These receptors were taken from a human donor with COVID-19, enrolled during active disease. The donor label of this sample is uncertain.

Here the CDR3 DNA reads TGTGCCAGCAGCCAGGCCGGGACTAGCGTCTACGAGCAGTACTTC. Its translation: CASSQAGTSVYEQYF. V and J are TRBV3-1 (or the pseudogene TRBV3-2) and TRBJ2-7, with 10 bases identical to TRBD2. The CDR3 is made up of 15 amino acids. Germline lookup yields CDR1 LGHDT and CDR2 YNNKEL (reference sequence). The V and J ends lost 3 bases and 3 bases, in that order; junction bases with no gene match: 5.

The J gene is TRBJ1-2, the V gene TRBV11-2; D gene uncertain. V shed 7 bases and J shed 0 bases, with 15 bases lying between them. Germline assignment: CDR1 SGHAT and CDR2 FQNNGV. This CDR3 has 15 residues. CDR3 protein: CASTPRGRTNYGYTF. The CDR3, as DNA: TGTGCCAGCACCCCCCGCGGTAGGACTAACTATGGCTACACCTTC.

This clone came up a few times. The chain carries TRBV27 and TRBJ2-7, with 12 bases fitting TRBD2. V was pared by 6 bases and J by 2 bases, with 8 bases of the junction left unmatched. CDR3 length: 16 amino acids. The germline CDR1 and CDR2 sequences are MNHEY and SMNVEV (reference sequence). In nucleotides, the CDR3 is TGTGCCAGCAGCTCTTGGACTAGCGGGGATACCTACGAGCAGTACTTC. It encodes CASSSWTSGDTYEQYF.

This clone showed up just once. J is TRBJ2-7 and V is TRBV27; perhaps TRBD2 as D (5 bases). Deletions cut 3 bases from V and 3 bases from J, with 9 bases between. CDR3 length: 13 amino acids. Germline loops: CDR1 MNHEY, CDR2 SMNVEV (reference sequence). The CDR3 loop is CASSFGLLYEQYF. The CDR3, as DNA: TGTGCCAGCAGTTTCGGACTTCTCTACGAGCAGTACTTC.

The chain employs TRBV5-1 and TRBJ2-2; 10 nucleotides agree with TRBD2. V lost 4 bases, J lost 4 bases, and 7 bases stayed unmatched. Looked up from germline, CDR1 is SGHRS and CDR2 is YFSETQ. CDR3 length equals 16 residues. The CDR3 loop reads CASSLVAGGSTGELFF. For the CDR3, the DNA is TGCGCCAGCAGCCTCGTAGCGGGAGGCTCCACCGGGGAGCTGTTTTTT.

This chain's CDR3 is CASAGVGELFF. In DNA, the CDR3 is TGTGCCAGCGCAGGGGTCGGGGAGCTGTTTTTT. The chain links TRBV3-1 (or the pseudogene TRBV3-2) to TRBJ2-2, with D possibly TRBD1 on 6 matching bases. Germline assignment: CDR1 LGHDT and CDR2 YNNKEL (reference sequence). The CDR3 is 11 amino acids. Trimming took 8 bases from V and 7 from J, leaving 8 bases between them.

The rearrangement uses TRBV5-5 and TRBJ1-1; a possible D gene is TRBD1 (5 bases). The CDR3 is 13 amino acids. Germline assignment: CDR1 SGHKS and CDR2 YYEKEE (reference sequence). With 2 bases removed from V and 3 bases from J, the gap between germline ends came to 8 bases. The CDR3 region is CASSFARDTEAFF. For the CDR3, the DNA is TGTGCCAGCAGCTTTGCCAGGGACACTGAAGCTTTCTTT.

V gene TRBV9 combines with J gene TRBJ2-5; maybe TRBD2 (6 bases). Germline assignment: CDR1 SGDLS and CDR2 YYNGEE. V dropped 2 bases and J dropped 2 bases, with 13 bases sitting between them. This CDR3 comprises 15 residues. This CDR3 is CASSVLGLLQETQYF. Written as DNA, the CDR3 is TGTGCCAGCAGCGTCCTGGGACTCCTACAAGAGACCCAGTACTTC.

This clone was counted a single time. The chain uses TRBV12-3 or TRBV12-4 and TRBJ2-2; D is unresolved. Trimming left V 5 bases short and J 6 bases short, with 4 bases between. The CDR3 loop spans 11 amino acids. The CDR3 nucleotides are TGTGCCAGCAGTGCGGCCGGGGAGCTGTTTTTT. This encodes CASSAAGELFF.

V and J are TRBV30 and TRBJ2-7, with a tentative D call TRBD2 (5 bases). The CDR3 runs 13 residues. The V gene lost 5 bases and the J gene lost 6 bases, with 17 bases spanning the gap. Germline CDR1 GTSNPN, CDR2 SVGIG (reference sequence). The CDR3 DNA reads as TGTGCCTGGCAAAAATTAAGAGAGGGCGAGCAGTACTTC. This encodes CAWQKLREGEQYF.

The gene calls are TRBV5-5 and TRBJ2-5; D is unresolved. Trimming removed 3 bases from V and 7 bases from J, with 13 bases in between. The CDR3 is made up of 13 amino acids. CDR1 and CDR2 (germline): SGHKS, YYEKEE (reference sequence). CDR3 in amino acids: CASSYPATGTQYF. Here the CDR3 DNA reads TGTGCCAGCAGCTACCCCGCCACGGGGACCCAGTACTTC. The variable domain in full, completed from reference TRBV5-5 and TRBJ2-5, reads DAGVTQSPTHLIKTRGQQVTLRCSPISGHKSVSWYQQVLGQGPQFIFQYYEKEERGRGNFPDRFSARQFPNYSSELNVNALLLGDSALYLCASSYPATGTQYFGPGTRLLVL.

The rearrangement joins TRBV7-3 to TRBJ2-1, with D uncertain. The CDR3 covers 13 residues. Germline-derived CDR1 and CDR2 are SGHTA and FQGTGA. V gave up 0 bases and J gave up 7 bases, with 7 bases separating them. The DNA for the CDR3 is TGTGCCAGCAGCTTAACGGCTGTTAATGAGCAGTTCTTC. This translates into CASSLTAVNEQFF.

The chain couples TRBV28 to TRBJ2-3; weak D call: TRBD2 (6 bases). CDR1 and CDR2 from the germline V gene are MDHEN and SYDVKM. The V and J ends lost 3 bases and 6 bases respectively, with 25 bases between them. CDR3 length: 18 amino acids. DNA for the CDR3: TGTGCCAGCAGTTTTCGGCGGGAAAGGTCGTATCCCCCCGATACGCAGTATTTT. Residues: CASSFRRERSYPPDTQYF.

The chain employs TRBV28 and TRBJ1-1; no firm D call. Trimming stripped 5 bases from V and 2 bases from J, with 15 bases between. CDR1 is MDHEN, CDR2 SYDVKM, per germline. The CDR3 consists of 15 residues. In DNA, the CDR3 is TGTGCCAGCAGTCCCGAGGGATTTAGAAACACTGAAGCTTTCTTT. Protein: CASSPEGFRNTEAFF.

The genes are TRBV30 and TRBJ1-4; the match to TRBD1 covers 9 bases. V dropped 1 base and J dropped 5; count of bases not matched to a gene: 5. CDR3 size: 15 residues. Per the germline V gene, CDR1 is GTSNPN and CDR2 is SVGIG (reference sequence). CDR3 amino acids: CAWSGAGTGNEKLFF. The CDR3, as DNA: TGTGCCTGGAGTGGCGCCGGGACAGGGAATGAAAAACTGTTTTTT. The whole variable domain, filled in from reference TRBV30 and TRBJ1-4, reads SQTIHQWPATLVQPVGSPLSLECTVEGTSNPNLYWYRQAAGRGLQLLFYSVGIGQISSEVPQNLSASRPQDRQFILSSKKLLLSDSGFYLCAWSGAGTGNEKLFFGSGTQLSVL.

The chain recombines TRBV28 with TRBJ1-6; 7 nucleotides agree with TRBD1. Germline values: CDR1 MDHEN, CDR2 SYDVKM. The J segment lost 2 bases and the V segment lost 10 bases, leaving 8 bases of the junction unmatched. The CDR3 totals 15 residues. CDR3 amino acids: CATLRQGPYNSPLHF. The CDR3 coding sequence is TGTGCCACTCTGAGACAGGGTCCCTATAATTCACCCCTCCACTTT.

The J gene is TRBJ1-1, the V gene TRBV29-1, with 7 bases lining up with TRBD1. The CDR3 has 14 amino acids. Germline values: CDR1 SQVTM, CDR2 ANQGSEA. V gave up 6 bases and J gave up 4 bases; unmatched junction bases: 11. The DNA of the CDR3 is TGCAGCGTCAAGACGCCACAGGGGACCACTGAAGCTTTCTTT. Translated: CSVKTPQGTTEAFF. Together with reference TRBV29-1 and TRBJ1-1, the CDR3 gives the full variable domain: SAVISQKPSRDICQRGTSLTIQCQVDSQVTMMFWYRQQPGQSLTLIATANQGSEATYESGFVIDKFPISRPNLTFSTLTVSNMSPEDSSIYLCSVKTPQGTTEAFFGQGTRLTVV.

CDR3 region: CASSLEGRHQPQHF. Here the CDR3 DNA reads TGCGCCAGCAGCTTGGAGGGGAGGCATCAGCCCCAGCATTTT. V and J are TRBV5-1 and TRBJ1-5, with a possible D match to TRBD1 (5 bases). The germline CDR1 and CDR2 sequences are SGHRS and YFSETQ. The V gene lost 0 bases and the J gene lost 5 bases, with 9 bases spanning the gap. There are 14 residues in the CDR3.

This CDR3 reads CASSRLSSNQPQHF. The CDR3 DNA sequence: TGTGCCAGCAGCAGACTTTCGAGCAATCAGCCCCAGCATTTT. The chain joins TRBV28 to TRBJ1-5; D not resolved. The CDR3 totals 14 residues. Per the germline V gene, CDR1 is MDHEN and CDR2 is SYDVKM. Trimming left V 6 bases short and J 1 base short, with 10 bases between.

The gene calls are TRBV29-1 and TRBJ2-5; a weak D match, TRBD2 (5 bases). This CDR3 has 13 residues. Germline V gene data show CDR1 as SQVTM and CDR2 as ANQGSEA. Between the trimmed V and J ends, which lost 7 bases and 4 bases, there was a span of 16 bases. The CDR3 DNA reads TGCAGCGCTGGGGAGATCTTAGTAGAGACCCAGTACTTC. It translates to CSAGEILVETQYF.

The chain joins TRBV7-9 to TRBJ2-1; TRBD1 matches 10 bases. Germline V CDR1 and CDR2: SEHNR, FQNEAQ (reference sequence). After removal of 4 bases from V and 7 bases from J, the junction contained 10 bases not matched to a gene. This CDR3 region has 16 residues. The CDR3 region has the DNA TGTGCCAGCAGCTCTTATGGGACAGGGGTTACGAATGAGCAGTTCTTC. It is translated as CASSSYGTGVTNEQFF.

The V gene is TRBV9, the J gene TRBJ1-1; D is ambiguous. V lost 5 bases and J 0 bases, leaving 14 bases between the germline ends. Germline CDR1 reads SGDLS; CDR2 reads YYNGEE. This CDR3 has 15 residues. This chain's CDR3 is CASSGEAPMNTEAFF. The DNA of the CDR3 is TGTGCCAGCAGTGGGGAGGCCCCCATGAACACTGAAGCTTTCTTT. Full variable domain (remainder filled in from reference TRBV9 and TRBJ1-1): DSGVTQTPKHLITATGQRVTLRCSPRSGDLSVYWYQQSLDQGLQFLIQYYNGEERAKGNILERFSAQQFPDLHSELNLSSLELGDSALYFCASSGEAPMNTEAFFGQGTRLTVV.

The chain has TRBV30 and TRBJ1-1; D perhaps matches TRBD1 (5 bases). The CDR3 contains 11 residues. Trimming pared 2 bases from V and 10 bases from J, leaving 11 bases between. In germline, CDR1 is GTSNPN, CDR2 SVGIG (reference sequence). CDR3 protein: CAWSLAGRAFF. CDR3 DNA: TGTGCCTGGAGTTTGGCAGGGCGAGCTTTCTTT.

This clone was seen a few times. This chain uses TRBV24-1 with TRBJ2-7; D might be TRBD2 (5 bases). V was pared by 5 bases and J by 0 bases, with 22 bases between. The CDR3 runs 18 residues. Germline V gene sequence: CDR1 KGHDR, CDR2 SFDVKD. CDR3 loop: CATSVRRRPSHYSYEQYF. The CDR3 bases are TGTGCCACCAGTGTGAGGAGGAGACCAAGTCACTACTCCTACGAGCAGTACTTC.

The rearrangement uses TRBV9 and TRBJ2-7; TRBD2 matches 8 bases. CDR3 length equals 15 residues. Germline V gene data show CDR1 as SGDLS and CDR2 as YYNGEE. Unmatched junction bases numbered 6, after V lost 0 bases and J lost 4 bases. CDR3 amino acids: CASSVGSGSLYEQYF. CDR3 nucleotides: TGTGCCAGCAGCGTAGGAAGCGGGAGTCTTTACGAGCAGTACTTC.

J is TRBJ1-6 and V is TRBV10-3; 7 bases map to TRBD1. V dropped 10 bases and J dropped 8; count of bases not matched to a gene: 14. Germline assignment: CDR1 ENHRY and CDR2 SYGVKD. This CDR3 is 15 amino acids long. The CDR3 DNA sequence: TGTGCCACCCAGCCCAGGGGGGCTGGGGATTCACCCCTCCACTTT. It yields the protein CATQPRGAGDSPLHF.

This clone has just one count. In the same sample, other DNA sequences code for this CDR3. J is TRBJ1-1 and V is TRBV11-2; D is unresolved. Deletions cut 0 bases from V and 1 base from J, with 3 bases between. The CDR3 runs to 13 residues. Germline V gene data show CDR1 as SGHAT and CDR2 as FQNNGV. CDR3 protein: CASSLERNTEAFF. CDR3 coding DNA: TGTGCCAGCAGCTTAGAGAGGAACACTGAAGCTTTCTTT.